These 30 T cell receptor beta chains came from one sample sequenced in a study of monozygotic twins with inflammatory bowel disease. Reanalyzing the 5' RACE reads, TCRdb keeps one entry per CDR3 protein, without DNA. The sample features 310,000 or so distinct CDR3 sequences, with roughly 2% in its top ten. Sequenced: blood. Every receptor here comes from a human donor with ulcerative colitis or Crohn's disease, or a healthy co-twin of an affected twin (not recorded which).

This chain links TRBV5-4 with TRBJ2-1; with no DNA, the TCRdb D assignment of TRBD2 cannot be verified. The germline V gene encodes CDR1 SGHNT and CDR2 YYREEE (reference sequence). The CDR3 has 15 amino acids. Here the CDR3 reads CASKPVGGSYNEQFF. The full variable domain, rest sourced from reference TRBV5-4 and TRBJ2-1, is ETGVTQSPTHLIKTRGQQVTLRCSSQSGHNTVSWYQQALGQGPQFIFQYYREEENGRGNFPPRFSGLQFPNYSSELNVNALELDDSALYLCASKPVGGSYNEQFFGPGTRLTVL.

This chain links TRBV12-3 or TRBV12-4 with TRBJ1-2. The CDR3 length is 11 residues. The CDR3 sequence: CASSYRGSHTF.

This rearrangement joins TRBV3-1 to TRBJ2-3; TCRdb's D call of TRBD1 is untestable without DNA. Germline values: CDR1 LGHDT, CDR2 YNNKEL (reference sequence). The CDR3 consists of 16 residues. CDR3 residues: CASSQGTLGGTDTQYF.

The chain is built from TRBV30 and TRBJ1-1. CDR1 GTSNPN and CDR2 SVGIG come from the germline V gene (reference sequence). This CDR3 comprises 17 residues. CDR3 in amino acids: CAWSVRTPANRNTEAFF.

CDR3 loop: CASSHTSGGWTGELFF. The chain employs TRBV7-2 and TRBJ2-2; TCRdb gives TRBD2 as the D gene, but with no DNA this cannot be confirmed. The V gene's germline CDR1 is SGHTA and CDR2 FQGNSA. The CDR3 extends over 16 amino acids.

This chain links TRBV12-3 or TRBV12-4 with TRBJ1-6. This CDR3 comprises 14 residues. The CDR3 spells CASASRSSLGPLHF.

This chain uses TRBV5-1 with TRBJ2-7; TCRdb selects TRBD1, and the lack of DNA leaves this call unchecked. Per germline, CDR1 SGHRS and CDR2 YFSETQ. The length of the CDR3 is 14 residues. The CDR3 reads CASRQGAMLDEQYF.

The chain is built from TRBV20-1 and TRBJ2-7; lacking DNA, the TRBD1 call made by TCRdb goes unchecked. CDR1 is DFQATT and CDR2 is SNEGSKA in the germline V gene (reference sequence). This CDR3 spans 13 amino acids. CDR3 amino acids: CSAQRGSSYEQYF.

The rearrangement uses TRBV24-1 and TRBJ2-1. The germline V gene encodes CDR1 KGHDR and CDR2 SFDVKD. The CDR3 length is 15 residues. The CDR3 loop reads CATSDPGGAYNEQFF.

The chain joins TRBV9 to TRBJ2-4; TCRdb's D call of TRBD2 is untestable without DNA. This CDR3 has 16 amino acids. Germline V lookup: CDR1 SGDLS, CDR2 YYNGEE. CDR3 protein: CASSVRSGRAKNIQYF.

The rearrangement links TRBV5-6 to TRBJ1-4. The CDR3 extends over 15 amino acids. CDR1 and CDR2 (germline): SGHDT, YYEEEE. The chain's CDR3 is CASSLRTTTNEKLFF.

The rearrangement joins TRBV28 to TRBJ2-2; TCRdb proposes TRBD2, but this gene call is untestable without DNA. This CDR3 has 16 amino acids. Per the germline V gene, CDR1 is MDHEN and CDR2 is SYDVKM. CDR3 residues: CASSDLVTLNTGELFF.

The chain links TRBV12-3 or TRBV12-4 to TRBJ1-2; the D call from TCRdb, TRBD1, cannot be confirmed without DNA. CDR3 length: 12 amino acids. CDR3 loop: CASRTGATGYTF.

The chain combines TRBV27 with TRBJ1-2. This CDR3 spans 13 amino acids. Germline assignment: CDR1 MNHEY and CDR2 SMNVEV (reference sequence). CDR3: CASSRTHTYGYTF.

V is TRBV28 and J is TRBJ2-7. Germline V gene data show CDR1 as MDHEN and CDR2 as SYDVKM. This CDR3 region has 14 residues. The CDR3 loop reads CASSSRQSRYEQYF.

The V and J genes are TRBV3-1 and TRBJ1-3; TCRdb indicates TRBD1, and absent DNA this call remains unverified. The CDR3 has 17 amino acids. CDR1 is LGHDT, CDR2 YNNKEL, per germline (reference sequence). The CDR3 region is CASSSGGTIYSGNTIYF.

The V and J genes are TRBV14 and TRBJ1-2. Germline V gene data show CDR1 as SGHDN and CDR2 as FVKESK. The CDR3 is 13 residues long. The CDR3: CASSQVILYGYTF.

The rearrangement uses TRBV6-1 and TRBJ2-5. CDR1 is MNHNS, CDR2 SASEGT, per germline. CDR3 length: 13 residues. The CDR3 sequence is CASSEIQKETQYF.

J is TRBJ2-3 and V is TRBV7-3; no DNA is available, so the TRBD1 call from TCRdb remains unchecked. Germline V gene lookup returns CDR1 SGHTA and CDR2 FQGTGA. The CDR3 runs 13 residues. The CDR3 is CASSSQGFDTQYF.

The gene calls are TRBV5-1 and TRBJ2-2. This CDR3 is 12 amino acids long. The germline gives CDR1 SGHRS, CDR2 YFSETQ. The CDR3 loop reads CASRLNTGELFF.

The chain combines TRBV11-2 with TRBJ2-7; TCRdb outputs TRBD1, but without DNA this stays unchecked. CDR1 is SGHAT, CDR2 FQNNGV, per germline. This CDR3 contains 21 residues. The CDR3 is CASSRLASDVVWGGQTYEQYF.

J is TRBJ2-1 and V is TRBV7-9; as DNA is missing, the TRBD2 call by TCRdb cannot be tested. CDR3 length equals 14 residues. Germline V gene sequence: CDR1 SEHNR, CDR2 FQNEAQ (reference sequence). CDR3: CASSLASGIDEQFF.

The CDR3 sequence: CASSRYLTGGDNEKLFF. The V and J genes are TRBV12-3 or TRBV12-4 and TRBJ1-4; there is no DNA to check the TCRdb D call of TRBD1. This CDR3 has 17 residues.

The chain uses TRBV27 and TRBJ2-1; there is no DNA to check the TCRdb D call of TRBD2. The CDR3 spans 15 residues. The germline CDR1 and CDR2 sequences are MNHEY and SMNVEV (reference sequence). CDR3 protein: CASSSTTSGYNEQFF.

The chain uses TRBV7-2 and TRBJ2-3; TCRdb's D gene call, TRBD2, goes unchecked for lack of DNA. Germline loops: CDR1 SGHTA, CDR2 FQGNSA. This CDR3 region has 17 residues. This chain's CDR3 is CASSTGLAGALADTQYF.

The chain combines TRBV5-1 with TRBJ2-5; with no DNA, the TCRdb D assignment of TRBD1 cannot be verified. Germline lookup yields CDR1 SGHRS and CDR2 YFSETQ. The CDR3 runs 14 residues. This CDR3 is CASSLYRIQETQYF.

The chain joins TRBV29-1 to TRBJ2-7; TCRdb picks TRBD2, but there is no DNA to check that call. The CDR3 is 16 amino acids. Germline loops: CDR1 SQVTM, CDR2 ANQGSEA. The CDR3 sequence is CSVEWGTSGGSYEQYF.

The rearrangement joins TRBV5-1 to TRBJ1-2; as DNA is missing, the TRBD1 call by TCRdb cannot be tested. The CDR3 consists of 13 residues. Germline V gives CDR1 SGHRS, CDR2 YFSETQ. CDR3 protein: CASSLPDRGGYTF.

The chain's CDR3 is CASSLVNTGELFF. The chain carries TRBV5-1 and TRBJ2-2. Germline CDR1 and CDR2: SGHRS and YFSETQ. CDR3 length equals 13 residues.

The chain carries TRBV20-1 and TRBJ1-5; TCRdb's D call of TRBD1 is untestable without DNA. Germline values: CDR1 DFQATT, CDR2 SNEGSKA (reference sequence). The CDR3 has 17 amino acids. The CDR3 loop reads CSASPPPLTGINQPQHF.